The clone carrying this TCR beta chain turned up a few times. This record belongs to a study of blood T cells in healthy people across ages. Deletions cut 5 bases from V and 5 bases from J, with 16 bases between. CDR3 length equals 15 residues. Germline CDR1 and CDR2: LNHDA and SQIVND (reference sequence). There were at least 5 micrograms of total RNA extracted from every sample. Primed by a sample-barcoded 5' primer and a J-beta primer mix, a second PCR proceeded for 7 to 11 cycles. MiXCR was run by TCRdb on the 5' RACE reads, yielding one entry per CDR3 protein. Among 540,000 or so distinct CDR3 sequences, 24% were seen once, and the ten largest hold 8.5% to 9.5%. The same data also contributed to another study, on T cells of mothers and their children.

The chain employs TRBV19 and TRBJ1-5, with a weak D call TRBD1 (6 bases). The material sequenced was blood. This clonotype was sampled from a boy younger than 18 in good health. The CDR3 DNA follows: TGTGCCAGTAGTCGCCAAGGGGGGCCCCATCAGCCCCAGCATTTT. Residues: CASSRQGGPHQPQHF.